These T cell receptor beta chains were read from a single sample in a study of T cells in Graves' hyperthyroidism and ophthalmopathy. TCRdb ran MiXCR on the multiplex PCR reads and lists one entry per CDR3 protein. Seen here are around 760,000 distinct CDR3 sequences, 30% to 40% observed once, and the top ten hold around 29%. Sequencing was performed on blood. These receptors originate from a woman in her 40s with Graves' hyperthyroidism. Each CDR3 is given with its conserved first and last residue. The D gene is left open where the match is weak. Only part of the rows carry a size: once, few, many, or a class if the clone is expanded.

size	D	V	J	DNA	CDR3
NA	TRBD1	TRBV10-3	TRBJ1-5	TGTGCCAGCAGGGACCCGACAGGGTCTCGCAATCAGCCCCAGCATTTT	CASRDPTGSRNQPQHF
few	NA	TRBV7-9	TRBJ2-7	TGTGCCAGCAGTTCGAACCCGGGGAGCTCCTACGAGCAGTACTTC	CASSSNPGSSYEQYF
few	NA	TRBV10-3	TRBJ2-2	TGTGCCATCAGAGGAAGTGAGGGGGAGCTGTTTTTT	CAIRGSEGELFF
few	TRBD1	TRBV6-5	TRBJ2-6	TGTGCCATCCAGGGGGTAGGGGCCAACGTCCTGACTTTC	CAIQGVGANVLTF
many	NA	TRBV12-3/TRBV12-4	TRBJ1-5	TGTGCCAGCAGTTACAGCAATCAGCCCCAGCATTTT	CASSYSNQPQHF
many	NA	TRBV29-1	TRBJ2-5	TGCAGCGTTGCCCCATCGGGGGAAGAGACCCAGTACTTC	CSVAPSGEETQYF
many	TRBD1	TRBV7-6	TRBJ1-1	TGTGCCAGCAGCGGACAGGGGACTGAAGCTTTCTTT	CASSGQGTEAFF
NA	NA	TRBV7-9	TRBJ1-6	TGTGCCAGCAGCTTGCGGGGGGCAAGTAATTCACCCCTCCACTTT	CASSLRGASNSPLHF
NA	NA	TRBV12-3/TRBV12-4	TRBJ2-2	TGTGCCAGCAGGACACAGAATACGAACACCGGGGAGCTGTTTTTT	CASRTQNTNTGELFF
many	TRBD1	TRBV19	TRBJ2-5	TGTGCCAGTAAACCAGGGGGCAGCCAAGAGACCCAGTACTTC	CASKPGGSQETQYF
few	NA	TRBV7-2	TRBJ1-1	TGTGCCAGCAGCCCCTCCACCGACCGTTACATGAACACTGAAGTTTTCTTT	CASSPSTDRYMNTEVFF
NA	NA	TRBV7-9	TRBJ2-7	TGTGCCAGCAGCTTCGGGGCCATCGAGCAGTACTTC	CASSFGAIEQYF
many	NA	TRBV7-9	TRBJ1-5	TGTGCCAGCAGCTTAGGGCCAGAAGCTAATCAGCCCCAGCATTTT	CASSLGPEANQPQHF
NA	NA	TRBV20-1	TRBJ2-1	TGCAGTGCTAGACTAGCGCCCTACAATGAGCAGTTCTTC	CSARLAPYNEQFF
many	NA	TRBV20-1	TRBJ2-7	TGCAGTGCTAGAGACAAATCCTACGAGCAGTACTTC	CSARDKSYEQYF
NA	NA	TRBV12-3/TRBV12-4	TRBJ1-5	TGTGCCAGCAGTTTAGCGGGCCGCCATCAGCCCCAGCATTTT	CASSLAGRHQPQHF
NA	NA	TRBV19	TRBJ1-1	TGTGCCAGTAGTATTCAAGGGGGACGAACCACTGAAGCTTTCTTT	CASSIQGGRTTEAFF
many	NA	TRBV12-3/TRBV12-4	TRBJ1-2	TGTGCCAGCAGCATGTCCAGGCACTATGGCTACACCTTC	CASSMSRHYGYTF
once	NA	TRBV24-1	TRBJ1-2	TGTGCCACCAGATACAGGGAAGCGGACTATGGCTACACCTTC	CATRYREADYGYTF
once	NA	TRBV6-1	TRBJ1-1	TGTGCCAGCAGCAACCTTCCTCCGAACACTGAAGCTTTCTTT	CASSNLPPNTEAFF
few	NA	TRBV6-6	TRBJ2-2	TGTGCCAGCAGTCGACAGGACGGCTATCCCGGGGAGCTGTTTTTT	CASSRQDGYPGELFF
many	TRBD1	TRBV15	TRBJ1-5	TGTGCCACCAGCAGCCAGGGGGTGAACAATCAGCCCCAGCATTTT	CATSSQGVNNQPQHF
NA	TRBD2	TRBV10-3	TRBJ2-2	TGTGCCAGCACGCCCCCGGGACTAGCTACCGGGGAGCTGTTTTTT	CASTPPGLATGELFF
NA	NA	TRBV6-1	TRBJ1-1	TGTGCCAGCAGTGAATTGTTTCGAGACACTGAAGCTTTCTTT	CASSELFRDTEAFF
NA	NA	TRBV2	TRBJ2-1	TGTGCCAGCAGTCCGGGTCGAACCCTGGGGCAGTTCTTC	CASSPGRTLGQFF
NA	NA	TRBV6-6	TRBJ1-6	TGTGCCAGCAGCCCGGGGACAACTAATAATTCACCCCTCCACTTT	CASSPGTTNNSPLHF
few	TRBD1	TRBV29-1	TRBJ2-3	TGCAGCGTTGTCGAGACAGGGGGCTCCACAGATACGCAGTATTTT	CSVVETGGSTDTQYF
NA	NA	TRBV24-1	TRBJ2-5	TGTGCCACCAGTCACGGTAGCCAAGAGACCCAGTACTTC	CATSHGSQETQYF
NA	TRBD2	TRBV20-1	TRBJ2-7	TGCAGTGCTAGAGAGGGCGGGGGCGAGCAGTACTTC	CSAREGGGEQYF
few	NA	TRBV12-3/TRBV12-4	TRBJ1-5	TGTGCCAGCGTTTCAGAGGGGAGTGGTCAGCCCCAGCATTTT	CASVSEGSGQPQHF
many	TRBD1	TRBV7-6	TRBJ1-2	TGTGCCAGCAGCTTAGGGGACAGGGGGAATGGCTACACCTTC	CASSLGDRGNGYTF
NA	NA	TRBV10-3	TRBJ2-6	TGTGCCATCAGTGAGTTAGAAACACGCGGGGCCAACGTCCTGACTTTC	CAISELETRGANVLTF
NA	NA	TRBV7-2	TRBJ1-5	TGTGCCAGCAGCGCCGGGACACTGGATCAGCCCCAGCATTTT	CASSAGTLDQPQHF
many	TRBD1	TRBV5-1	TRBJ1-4	TGCGCCAGCAGCTGGGGACAGGGCGTTGCAACTAATGAAAAACTGTTTTTT	CASSWGQGVATNEKLFF
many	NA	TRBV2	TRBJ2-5	TGTGCCAGCACATACTTGGACCCGAAAGAGACCCAGTACTTC	CASTYLDPKETQYF
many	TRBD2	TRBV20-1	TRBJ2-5	TGCAGTGCGGACCCGGGACTAGCGACCTCCCGGCCCCAGTACTTC	CSADPGLATSRPQYF
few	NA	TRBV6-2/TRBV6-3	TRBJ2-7	TGTGCCAGCACCGACAGCCTAGAGAGCTACGAGCAGTACTTC	CASTDSLESYEQYF
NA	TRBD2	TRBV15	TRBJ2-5	TGTGCCACCAGCAGAGATAGCGGGGGGGCCCCAGAGACCCAGTACTTC	CATSRDSGGAPETQYF
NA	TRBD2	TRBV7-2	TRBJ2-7	TGTGCCAGCTCACCAATGGCCGGGCGGGAGGCCGAGCAGTACTTC	CASSPMAGREAEQYF
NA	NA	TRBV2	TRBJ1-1	TGTGCCAGCAGGCCGGAGATGAACACTGAAGCTTTCTTT	CASRPEMNTEAFF
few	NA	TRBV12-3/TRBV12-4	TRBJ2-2	TGTGCCAGCAGCCTTCGGCCCTGGGGCGGGGAGCTGTTTTTT	CASSLRPWGGELFF
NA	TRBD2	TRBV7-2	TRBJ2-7	TGCGCCAGCAGCCATCGGACTAGCGGGAGTCACACCCACGAGCAGTACTTC	CASSHRTSGSHTHEQYF
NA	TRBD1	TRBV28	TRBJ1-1	TGTGCCAGCAGTTTACCTCGGACAGGGCCTTTCTTT	CASSLPRTGPFF
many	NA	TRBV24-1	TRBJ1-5	TGTGCCACCAGTGCCAACAGGGTGAATCAGCCCCAGCATTTT	CATSANRVNQPQHF
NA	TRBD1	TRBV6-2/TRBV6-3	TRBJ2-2	TGTGCCAGCAGTTGGTGGACAGGGGGTAGCGGGGAGCTGTTTTTT	CASSWWTGGSGELFF
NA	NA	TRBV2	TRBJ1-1	TGTGCCAGCAGGGGAGGGACGGGGCCAACACCTAAAGCTTTCTTT	CASRGGTGPTPKAFF
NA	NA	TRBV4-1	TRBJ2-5	TGCGCCAGCAGCCAAAGGGATAGGGGCAGCCAACAAGAGACCCAGTACTTC	CASSQRDRGSQQETQYF
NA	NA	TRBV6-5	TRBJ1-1	TGTGCCAGCAGTGAAGCGTGGGTGAACACTGAAGCTTTCTTT	CASSEAWVNTEAFF